This T cell receptor (beta chain) came from a study of blood T cell repertoires in COVID-19. Looking at the study overall: T cells, B-cell-depleted T cells, or PBMCs supplied cDNA or gDNA.

Repertoires were generated with immunoSEQ multiplex PCR, while TCRdb's copy carries only in-frame clones and drops some. The table has fewer than 300,000 clones, over 80% seen once. CDR3 length: 17 residues. J was trimmed by 1 base and V by 8 bases; bases with no gene match: 13. CDR1 SGHTA and CDR2 FQGTGA come from the germline V gene. The specimen was peripheral blood. This receptor was taken from a woman in her fifties or sixties with COVID-19, enrolled during active disease. The chain employs TRBV7-3 and TRBJ2-5, with TRBD2 matching 10 bases. As DNA, the CDR3 is TGTGCCAGCGCGCGGGCTAGCGGGAGTAGGGGCCAAGAGACCCAGTACTTC. Translation gives CASARASGSRGQETQYF.